These T cell receptor beta chains were read from a single sample in a study of OX40 agonist ivuxolimab in advanced cancers. Using immunoSEQ multiplex PCR, the repertoire was profiled, and TCRdb retains in-frame clones only, with some absent. The sample shows about 15,000 clones, roughly 82% of them seen only once. The source material was CD4+ or CD8+ T cells sorted from blood, sampled in a trial of the OX40 agonist ivuxolimab. The origin of the receptors is an adult with an advanced solid tumor such as melanoma, head and neck, liver or kidney cancer. CDR3s include the opening cysteine and the closing phenylalanine or tryptophan. The D gene is left open where the match is weak. Clone size is shown for a subset of rows, as once, few, many or a class of expanded clone.

clone size: few; V gene: TRBV5-4; D gene: TRBD1; J gene: TRBJ2-3; CDR3 DNA: TGTGCCAGCAGCTGGGGACAGGGATCAGATACGCAGTATTTT; CDR3 protein: CASSWGQGSDTQYF
clone size: -; V gene: TRBV7-3; D gene: -; J gene: TRBJ2-1; CDR3 DNA: TGTGCCAGCACAGAAGACGGCCCATACAATGAGCAGTTCTTC; CDR3 protein: CASTEDGPYNEQFF
clone size: -; V gene: TRBV9; D gene: -; J gene: TRBJ2-7; CDR3 DNA: TGTGCCAGCAGCTCCCCGGTGGATTCTACCTACGAGCAGTACTTC; CDR3 protein: CASSSPVDSTYEQYF
clone size: few; V gene: TRBV10-2; D gene: -; J gene: TRBJ2-3; CDR3 DNA: TGCGCCACCCTCTCTCGGGGAGATACGCAGTATTTT; CDR3 protein: CATLSRGDTQYF
clone size: -; V gene: TRBV30; D gene: -; J gene: TRBJ1-1; CDR3 DNA: TGTGCCTGGGGGGAGGTTTCGGAAGCTTTCTTT; CDR3 protein: CAWGEVSEAFF
clone size: -; V gene: TRBV7-3; D gene: TRBD2; J gene: TRBJ2-1; CDR3 DNA: TGTGCCAGCGGGACTAGCGGGTTCGATGAGCAGTTCTTC; CDR3 protein: CASGTSGFDEQFF
clone size: -; V gene: TRBV27; D gene: TRBD2; J gene: TRBJ2-1; CDR3 DNA: TGTGCCAGCAGCCGGGGACTAGCGGGTTCGGATAAGCAGTTCTTC; CDR3 protein: CASSRGLAGSDKQFF
clone size: -; V gene: TRBV27; D gene: -; J gene: TRBJ1-1; CDR3 DNA: TGTGCCAGCAGTTTACGGCAGGGACGTATGAACACTGAAGCTTTCTTT; CDR3 protein: CASSLRQGRMNTEAFF
clone size: few; V gene: TRBV7-9; D gene: -; J gene: TRBJ2-7; CDR3 DNA: TGTGCCAGCGGCCACGAGCAGTACTTC; CDR3 protein: CASGHEQYF
clone size: -; V gene: TRBV6-5; D gene: -; J gene: TRBJ2-7; CDR3 DNA: TGTGCCAGCAGTGGGGAAGCAGGTGGGAGTGACGAGCAGTACTTC; CDR3 protein: CASSGEAGGSDEQYF
clone size: -; V gene: TRBV4-2; D gene: TRBD2; J gene: TRBJ2-2; CDR3 DNA: TGTGCCAGCAGCCAAGATGGGACTAGCGGTTCCGGGGAGCTGTTTTTT; CDR3 protein: CASSQDGTSGSGELFF
clone size: -; V gene: TRBV19; D gene: -; J gene: TRBJ1-5; CDR3 DNA: TGTGCCAGTGCCTCGGGACACCTTTATGTTCAGCCCCAGCATTTT; CDR3 protein: CASASGHLYVQPQHF
clone size: -; V gene: TRBV4-1; D gene: -; J gene: TRBJ2-2; CDR3 DNA: TGCGCCAGCAGCCACGACGGGGCCAGGGACACCGGGGAGCTGTTTTTT; CDR3 protein: CASSHDGARDTGELFF
clone size: -; V gene: TRBV5-1; D gene: -; J gene: TRBJ2-3; CDR3 DNA: TGCGCCAGCAGCTATCACTCGGGCAATACGCAGTATTTT; CDR3 protein: CASSYHSGNTQYF
clone size: -; V gene: TRBV28; D gene: TRBD2; J gene: TRBJ2-7; CDR3 DNA: TGTGCCTCCCAAGGGCCCACTAGCGAGAGCTCCTACGAGCAGTACTTC; CDR3 protein: CASQGPTSESSYEQYF
clone size: -; V gene: TRBV19; D gene: -; J gene: TRBJ2-7; CDR3 DNA: TGTGCCAGTAGGGAAGGGAATCTCTACGAGCAGTACTTC; CDR3 protein: CASREGNLYEQYF
clone size: -; V gene: TRBV19; D gene: -; J gene: TRBJ2-7; CDR3 DNA: TGTGCCAGTAGTCAGGGACAATCCTACGAGCAGTACTTC; CDR3 protein: CASSQGQSYEQYF
clone size: -; V gene: TRBV4-3; D gene: -; J gene: TRBJ2-6; CDR3 DNA: TGCGCCAGCAGTAGGTCCGCTGGGGCCAACGTCCTGACTTTC; CDR3 protein: CASSRSAGANVLTF
clone size: -; V gene: TRBV28; D gene: -; J gene: TRBJ1-2; CDR3 DNA: TGTGCCAGCAGTTCGGAGGGTAACTGGTATGGCTACACCTTC; CDR3 protein: CASSSEGNWYGYTF
clone size: -; V gene: TRBV27; D gene: -; J gene: TRBJ2-3; CDR3 DNA: TGTGCCAGCAGTTCCCTCCAGGGTTGGACAGATACGCAGTATTTT; CDR3 protein: CASSSLQGWTDTQYF